The 3 T cell receptor beta chains presented below share a single source sample, sequenced in a study of T cell changes during pregnancy in multiple sclerosis. Clones were read by immunoSEQ multiplex PCR, and TCRdb kept only the in-frame ones, dropping some. In the table there are 84,000 or so clones, about 94% of which are singletons. The sample here was peripheral blood, taken in the third trimester of pregnancy. These receptors came from a female donor with multiple sclerosis, enrolled in a pregnancy study.

V gene TRBV11-2 combines with J gene TRBJ2-7; D perhaps matches TRBD2 (5 bases). CDR1 and CDR2 from the germline V gene are SGHAT and FQNNGV. V dropped 1 base and J dropped 4 bases, with 11 bases sitting between them. The CDR3 has 14 amino acids. The CDR3, as DNA: TGTGCCAGCAGCTTAGGAGGGTCCGGGTACGAGCAGTACTTC. Its translation is CASSLGGSGYEQYF.

This clone was seen just once. The V and J genes are TRBV27 and TRBJ2-2, with D uncertain. Germline V gene data show CDR1 as MNHEY and CDR2 as SMNVEV (reference sequence). The CDR3 loop spans 15 amino acids. Between the trimmed V and J ends, which lost 6 bases and 0 bases, there was a span of 11 bases. Written as DNA, the CDR3 is TGTGCCAGCAGCCACGAGTTTGCGAACACCGGGGAGCTGTTTTTT. This encodes CASSHEFANTGELFF.

The V gene is TRBV5-1, the J gene TRBJ2-7; possible D gene TRBD2, 6 bases. The germline gives CDR1 SGHRS, CDR2 YFSETQ. CDR3 size: 13 residues. The V end was cut by 7 bases, the J end by 5 bases, with 16 bases between. CDR3 residues: CASGKRWGDEQYF. The CDR3 bases are TGCGCCAGCGGAAAGAGATGGGGGGACGAGCAGTACTTC.